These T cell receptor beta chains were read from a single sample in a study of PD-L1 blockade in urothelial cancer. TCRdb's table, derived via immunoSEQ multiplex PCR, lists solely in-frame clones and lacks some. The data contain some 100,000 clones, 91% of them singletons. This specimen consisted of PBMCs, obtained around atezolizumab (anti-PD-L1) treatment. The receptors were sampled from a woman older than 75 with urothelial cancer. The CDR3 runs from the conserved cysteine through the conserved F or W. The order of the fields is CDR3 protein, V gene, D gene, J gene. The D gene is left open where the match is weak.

CDR3aa: CATSRDRLKSSEAFF
v_gene: TRBV15
d_gene: NA
j_gene: TRBJ1-1

CDR3aa: CASSPGLAGPRAQYF
v_gene: TRBV6-5
d_gene: TRBD2
j_gene: TRBJ2-5

CDR3aa: CASRYRGSYNEQFF
v_gene: TRBV28
d_gene: NA
j_gene: TRBJ2-1

CDR3aa: CASSVIPSSGNTIYF
v_gene: TRBV9
d_gene: NA
j_gene: TRBJ1-3

CDR3aa: CASSISSGRYNEQFF
v_gene: TRBV19
d_gene: TRBD2
j_gene: TRBJ2-1

CDR3aa: CASSLSTSGSSYNEQFF
v_gene: TRBV7-3
d_gene: TRBD2
j_gene: TRBJ2-1

CDR3aa: CASSLGGTAGEKLFF
v_gene: TRBV9
d_gene: TRBD1
j_gene: TRBJ1-4

CDR3aa: CATLAGFNEKLFF
v_gene: TRBV15
d_gene: NA
j_gene: TRBJ1-4

CDR3aa: CASSCPTVLQDSGANVLTF
v_gene: TRBV6-7
d_gene: NA
j_gene: TRBJ2-6

CDR3aa: CASKYDRVVDYTF
v_gene: TRBV19
d_gene: NA
j_gene: TRBJ1-2

CDR3aa: CASSGDTAGNSYEQYF
v_gene: TRBV6-4
d_gene: NA
j_gene: TRBJ2-7

CDR3aa: CASSLAAQAAGELFF
v_gene: TRBV7-8
d_gene: NA
j_gene: TRBJ2-2

CDR3aa: CASSLSTGMNTEAFF
v_gene: TRBV27
d_gene: TRBD1
j_gene: TRBJ1-1

CDR3aa: CASSSLRQSFSYEQYF
v_gene: TRBV6-5
d_gene: NA
j_gene: TRBJ2-7

CDR3aa: CASSRYRDNEQFF
v_gene: TRBV7-9
d_gene: NA
j_gene: TRBJ2-1

CDR3aa: CASRRQGAGGQPQHF
v_gene: TRBV19
d_gene: TRBD1
j_gene: TRBJ1-5

CDR3aa: CAWRKYRQRAYYEQYF
v_gene: TRBV30
d_gene: NA
j_gene: TRBJ2-7

CDR3aa: CAWSVPLAGHNEQFF
v_gene: TRBV30
d_gene: TRBD2
j_gene: TRBJ2-1

CDR3aa: CASSLEVTGVTNEQFF
v_gene: TRBV5-1
d_gene: TRBD1
j_gene: TRBJ2-1

CDR3aa: CASSLLSGNTIYF
v_gene: TRBV7-2
d_gene: NA
j_gene: TRBJ1-3

CDR3aa: CASTRQGNSNQPQHF
v_gene: TRBV27
d_gene: TRBD1
j_gene: TRBJ1-5

CDR3aa: CATSRGRYDSNQPQHF
v_gene: TRBV15
d_gene: NA
j_gene: TRBJ1-5

CDR3aa: CASLGQGRYNEQFF
v_gene: TRBV2
d_gene: TRBD1
j_gene: TRBJ2-1

CDR3aa: CARGGEKLFF
v_gene: TRBV19
d_gene: NA
j_gene: TRBJ1-4

CDR3aa: CASSVPDSGNTIYF
v_gene: TRBV9
d_gene: NA
j_gene: TRBJ1-3

CDR3aa: CASSGRAQGQPQHF
v_gene: TRBV27
d_gene: NA
j_gene: TRBJ1-5

CDR3aa: CASSELAGLEQYF
v_gene: TRBV2
d_gene: NA
j_gene: TRBJ2-7

CDR3aa: CASSQTGGGTGELFF
v_gene: TRBV7-3
d_gene: TRBD1
j_gene: TRBJ2-2

CDR3aa: CASSETGVPNYGYTF
v_gene: TRBV6-1
d_gene: NA
j_gene: TRBJ1-2

CDR3aa: CASSYGQGPGETQYF
v_gene: TRBV6-6
d_gene: TRBD1
j_gene: TRBJ2-5

CDR3aa: CASSKYIWGGRNQPQHF
v_gene: TRBV21-1
d_gene: NA
j_gene: TRBJ1-5

CDR3aa: CASSSGQLGYGYTF
v_gene: TRBV18
d_gene: NA
j_gene: TRBJ1-2

CDR3aa: CASKTQGTYEQYF
v_gene: TRBV10-3
d_gene: TRBD1
j_gene: TRBJ2-7

CDR3aa: CAISGSGGGYEQYF
v_gene: TRBV10-3
d_gene: NA
j_gene: TRBJ2-7

CDR3aa: CASSQVLGGGDGYTF
v_gene: TRBV4-2
d_gene: NA
j_gene: TRBJ1-2

CDR3aa: CASSVDISYEQYF
v_gene: TRBV6-1
d_gene: NA
j_gene: TRBJ2-7

CDR3aa: CASTPTTSVNTGELFF
v_gene: TRBV27
d_gene: TRBD2
j_gene: TRBJ2-2

CDR3aa: CASSLTAGGENGELFF
v_gene: TRBV7-9
d_gene: TRBD1
j_gene: TRBJ2-2

CDR3aa: CASSRWGQGDF
v_gene: TRBV28
d_gene: TRBD1
j_gene: TRBJ1-1

CDR3aa: CASSLSGQSLNEQFF
v_gene: TRBV7-8
d_gene: TRBD1
j_gene: TRBJ2-1